These 5 T cell receptor beta chains share one sample of origin, sequenced in a study of shared clonotypes between healthy human individuals. Clones were sequenced by immunoSEQ multiplex PCR, and TCRdb holds only the in-frame ones, with some missing. Here the sample spans 550,000 to 600,000 clones, around 76% being singletons. The sample comprised PBMCs. These receptors were collected from a woman between 40 and 55 years old in good health. Some clones in this sample may be carry-over from other donors' samples.

V is TRBV7-6 and J is TRBJ2-1, with 10 nucleotides matching TRBD2. The junction had 5 bases not matched to a gene; V was cut back by 3 bases and J by 0 bases. This CDR3 region has 17 residues. In germline, CDR1 is SGHVS, CDR2 FNYEAQ. The CDR3 DNA reads TGTGCCAGCAGCTTGATAGCGGGAGGTTCCTCCTACAATGAGCAGTTCTTC. Translating gives CASSLIAGGSSYNEQFF. The full variable domain, its missing parts supplied by reference TRBV7-6 and TRBJ2-1, is GAGVSQSPRYKVTKRGQDVALRCDPISGHVSLYWYRQALGQGPEFLTYFNYEAQQDKSGLPNDRFSAERPEGSISTLTIQRTEQRDSAMYRCASSLIAGGSSYNEQFFGPGTRLTVL.

This chain joins TRBV2 and TRBJ2-1; D may match TRBD1 or TRBD2 (5 bases each). Germline V gene lookup returns CDR1 SNHLY and CDR2 FYNNEI. The CDR3 spans 13 residues. The germline V and J ends were trimmed by 7 bases and 9 bases, with 16 bases remaining between them. The CDR3 loop is CASNWGPVREQFF. In DNA form, the CDR3 reads TGTGCCAGCAACTGGGGACCAGTACGTGAGCAGTTCTTC.

J is TRBJ2-7 and V is TRBV6-5; the D gene is possibly TRBD2 (5 bases). Germline V CDR1 and CDR2: MNHEY, SVGAGI. Trimming took 7 bases from V and 4 from J, leaving 14 bases between them. The CDR3 is 13 amino acids. The CDR3 nucleotides are TGTGCCAGCATCGGCACTTCGGGATACGAGCAGTACTTC. This sequence encodes CASIGTSGYEQYF.

This clone was seen more than once but under ten times. The chain has TRBV5-6 and TRBJ1-1, with D possibly being TRBD1 (6 bases). Per the germline V gene, CDR1 is SGHDT and CDR2 is YYEEEE. V was pared by 3 bases and J by 7 bases, with 10 bases between. CDR3 length: 12 amino acids. CDR3: CASSSLQGEAFF. CDR3 nucleotides: TGTGCCAGCAGCTCCCTACAGGGTGAAGCTTTCTTT.

This clone was recorded only once. J is TRBJ1-2 and V is TRBV5-6; D may be TRBD1 (5 bases). CDR1 is SGHDT, CDR2 YYEEEE, per germline. The CDR3 is 12 amino acids. V lost 3 bases, J lost 4 bases, and 7 bases lay in between. The CDR3 reads CASSWGAYGYTF. CDR3 nucleotide sequence: TGTGCCAGCAGCTGGGGCGCCTATGGCTACACCTTC.